Listed here are 32 T cell receptor beta chains from one sample, sequenced in a study of PD-1 blockade in classical Hodgkin lymphoma. Profiling relied on immunoSEQ multiplex PCR, and the TCRdb table lists in-frame clones only, not all of them. The sample yields roughly 150,000 clones, approximately 72% seen once. Exposure to brentuximab vedotin varied, and each patient had relapsed following autologous stem cell transplantation. This specimen consisted of peripheral blood mononuclear cells (PBMCs), obtained before the second cycle of nivolumab. Every receptor here comes from a human donor with classical Hodgkin lymphoma.

For this clone: Compared with germline, one end of the junction differs, possibly owing to a read error. This chain uses TRBV7-7 with TRBJ1-1; 9 bases are a match to TRBD1. This CDR3 is built from 17 residues. Per the germline V gene, CDR1 is SSHAT and CDR2 is FNYEAQ (reference sequence). The CDR3 sequence is CASSSQPWDRVVTEAFF. In nucleotides, the CDR3 is TGTGCTAGCAGCTCCCAACCTTGGGACAGGGTGGTCACTGAAGCTTTCTTT.

The CDR3 DNA is TGTGCCAGCAGCCGGTTGGGACGGGGTAATGAAAAACTGTTTTTT. It codes for CASSRLGRGNEKLFF. The chain is built from TRBV11-1 and TRBJ1-4, with D tentatively TRBD1 (5 bases). Per the germline V gene, CDR1 is SGHAT and CDR2 is FQDESV (reference sequence). The CDR3 length is 15 residues. Trimming took off 5 bases at V and 4 bases at J, with 14 bases between the two ends.

The J gene is TRBJ2-3, the V gene TRBV27, with TRBD1 identical over 9 bases. V lost 2 bases, J lost 4 bases, and 1 base stayed unmatched. The CDR3 runs to 14 residues. Germline V CDR1 and CDR2: MNHEY, SMNVEV (reference sequence). The CDR3: CASSLRTGADTQYF. CDR3 DNA sequence: TGTGCCAGCAGTTTAAGGACAGGGGCAGATACGCAGTATTTT.

This sequence joins TRBV4-1 and TRBJ2-7, with 9 bases aligning to TRBD1. The V gene's germline CDR1 is MGHRA and CDR2 YSYEKL. The CDR3 runs 16 residues. With V trimmed by 2 bases and J by 2 bases, 7 bases remained unmatched. The CDR3 DNA reads TGCGCCAGCAGCCAAACGGGACAGGGAACCCCCTACGAGCAGTACTTC. It translates to CASSQTGQGTPYEQYF.

V usage is TRBV29-1 and J usage is TRBJ1-2, with TRBD1 as a possible D gene (5 bases). Trimming took 4 bases from V and 8 from J, leaving 11 bases between them. The length of the CDR3 is 11 residues. CDR1 is SQVTM, CDR2 ANQGSEA, per germline. The CDR3 loop is CSVGGDGGYTF. Written as DNA, the CDR3 is TGCAGCGTTGGGGGGGATGGCGGCTACACCTTC.

This clone appeared a few times. V and J are TRBV19 and TRBJ2-2, with D possibly being TRBD2 (5 bases). The CDR3 loop spans 15 amino acids. Trimming removed 5 bases from V and 3 bases from J, with 13 bases in between. Looked up from germline, CDR1 is LNHDA and CDR2 is SQIVND (reference sequence). This CDR3 reads CASSLTGWDTGELFF. In nucleotides, the CDR3 is TGTGCCAGTAGTTTAACGGGGTGGGACACCGGGGAGCTGTTTTTT. Based on the CDR3 plus reference TRBV19 and TRBJ2-2, the full variable domain is DGGITQSPKYLFRKEGQNVTLSCEQNLNHDAMYWYRQDPGQGLRLIYYSQIVNDFQKGDIAEGYSVSREKKESFPLTVTSAQKNPTAFYLCASSLTGWDTGELFFGEGSRLTVL.

V is TRBV5-6 and J is TRBJ1-5, with 9 positions matching TRBD1. The CDR3 is 15 amino acids. After removal of 5 bases from V and 6 bases from J, the junction contained 9 bases not matched to a gene. Per germline, CDR1 SGHDT and CDR2 YYEEEE. CDR3 DNA: TGTGCCAGCAGTTGGGGACAGGGTATCGGTCAGCCCCAGCATTTT. It translates to CASSWGQGIGQPQHF.

The rearrangement joins TRBV5-1 to TRBJ2-3; D is ambiguous. V shed 0 bases and J shed 0 bases, with 8 bases lying between them. The CDR3 sequence is 15 residues long. Germline V CDR1 and CDR2: SGHRS, YFSETQ. CDR3 protein: CASSLAPISTDTQYF. Here the CDR3 DNA reads TGCGCCAGCAGCTTGGCCCCTATTAGCACAGATACGCAGTATTTT. Full variable domain (outside the CDR3, taken from reference TRBV5-1 and TRBJ2-3): KAGVTQTPRYLIKTRGQQVTLSCSPISGHRSVSWYQQTPGQGLQFLFEYFSETQRNKGNFPGRFSGRQFSNSRSEMNVSTLELGDSALYLCASSLAPISTDTQYFGPGTRLTVL.

The chain combines TRBV7-9 with TRBJ2-1; 7 nucleotides align to TRBD2. The CDR3 is 17 amino acids. Losses at the gene ends were 4 bases for V and 6 bases for J; bases not matched to a gene: 15. Looked up from germline, CDR1 is SEHNR and CDR2 is FQNEAQ (reference sequence). The CDR3 DNA sequence: TGTGCCAGCAGCTCTTTTACGGGACTATCACGATTCAATGAGCAGTTCTTC. Translation gives CASSSFTGLSRFNEQFF.

The genes are TRBV5-1 and TRBJ2-3; D remains ambiguous. This CDR3 spans 14 amino acids. CDR1 and CDR2 (germline): SGHRS, YFSETQ. Trimming pared 5 bases from V and 4 bases from J, leaving 14 bases between. The chain's CDR3 is CASRLASNADTQYF. The CDR3 DNA follows: TGCGCCAGCAGATTAGCCTCGAACGCAGATACGCAGTATTTT.

The chain uses TRBV19 and TRBJ1-3; no firm D call. The germline V and J ends were trimmed by 3 bases and 3 bases, with 9 bases remaining between them. The CDR3 sequence is 14 residues long. Germline values: CDR1 LNHDA, CDR2 SQIVND (reference sequence). The CDR3 DNA is TGTGCCAGTAGTATGGCGGGTTTTGGAAACACCATATATTTT. This translates into CASSMAGFGNTIYF.

The chain has TRBV30 and TRBJ1-4, with unresolved D. There are 14 residues in the CDR3. The germline V and J ends were trimmed by 2 bases and 10 bases, with 17 bases remaining between them. Looked up from germline, CDR1 is GTSNPN and CDR2 is SVGIG (reference sequence). The CDR3 is CAWSPSRLSGKLFF. In DNA, the CDR3 is TGTGCCTGGAGTCCAAGTCGGTTGAGCGGAAAACTGTTTTTT.

This clone was picked up a small number of times. The DNA for the CDR3 is TGTGCCAGCAGCTTAGTGGGGGGAGGAATCACTGAAGCTTTCTTT. This sequence encodes CASSLVGGGITEAFF. The chain has TRBV7-2 and TRBJ1-1; tentatively, D is TRBD1 (5 bases). CDR1 is SGHTA and CDR2 is FQGNSA in the germline V gene. V was shortened by 1 base and J by 4 bases, with 13 bases between the two germline ends. This CDR3 contains 15 residues.

About this clone: The identical CDR3 is also encoded by other nucleotide sequences in the sample. The chain carries TRBV7-3 and TRBJ2-5; unclear D gene. V lost 3 bases and J lost 0, with 5 bases in between. Germline assignment: CDR1 SGHTA and CDR2 FQGTGA. The CDR3 is made up of 13 amino acids. Here the CDR3 reads CASSFSDQETQYF. CDR3 bases: TGTGCCAGCAGCTTTTCAGACCAAGAGACCCAGTACTTC.

The chain combines TRBV4-1 with TRBJ2-3, with D possibly matching TRBD2 (5 bases). V lost 6 bases to trimming and J lost 0 bases, with 7 bases between them. CDR3 length: 13 residues. Germline-derived CDR1 and CDR2 are MGHRA and YSYEKL. The CDR3 bases are TGCGCCAGCAGTGGGGAGAGCACAGATACGCAGTATTTT. Translating gives CASSGESTDTQYF.

V usage is TRBV10-3 and J usage is TRBJ1-1, with D tentatively TRBD1 (6 bases). From germline, CDR1 is ENHRY and CDR2 SYGVKD. This CDR3 is built from 15 residues. With 3 bases removed from V and 2 bases from J, the gap between germline ends came to 13 bases. This CDR3 is CAISEFMTGNTEAFF. In DNA form, the CDR3 reads TGTGCCATCAGTGAATTCATGACAGGTAACACTGAAGCTTTCTTT.

The chain couples TRBV19 to TRBJ2-7; no clear D gene. The germline V gene encodes CDR1 LNHDA and CDR2 SQIVND (reference sequence). Deletions cut 3 bases from V and 1 base from J, with 13 bases between. This CDR3 comprises 15 residues. In DNA, the CDR3 is TGTGCCAGTAGTATGGTACATCAACTTTCCTACGAGCAGTACTTC. Its protein is CASSMVHQLSYEQYF.

This clone has more than one count but fewer than ten. This chain joins TRBV6-6 and TRBJ1-5; 7 bases align to TRBD1. V was clipped by 6 bases and J by 0 bases; unmatched bases: 5. CDR3 length: 15 residues. The germline V gene has CDR1 MNHNY and CDR2 SVGAGI (reference sequence). The chain's CDR3 is CASSWDRYSNQPQHF. CDR3 coding DNA: TGTGCCAGCAGCTGGGACAGATATAGCAATCAGCCCCAGCATTTT.

The chain combines TRBV10-2 with TRBJ1-5; D unclear. CDR1 is WSHSY and CDR2 is SAAADI in the germline V gene. The CDR3 is 15 residues long. V was cut by 3 bases and J by 0 bases, with 9 bases left in between. CDR3 nucleotides: TGCGCCAGCAGTGACGGGATTTATAGCAATCAGCCCCAGCATTTT. Protein product: CASSDGIYSNQPQHF.

The table lists this clone with many counts. The rearrangement joins TRBV19 to TRBJ1-1; D is ambiguous. CDR1 and CDR2 from the germline V gene are LNHDA and SQIVND (reference sequence). Trimming left V 3 bases short and J 1 base short, with 12 bases between. The CDR3 sequence is 15 residues long. CDR3 DNA sequence: TGTGCCAGTAGTATCTGGAGCCCTGGGAACACTGAAGCTTTCTTT. It yields the protein CASSIWSPGNTEAFF.

The rearrangement uses TRBV5-4 and TRBJ2-7; 8 bases match TRBD1. The CDR3 covers 15 residues. CDR1 and CDR2 (germline): SGHNT, YYREEE (reference sequence). V shed 2 bases, J shed 3 bases, and the junction held 7 bases outside the gene matches. CDR3 in DNA: TGTGCCAGCAGCTTTTTCAGGGGGCAACTCTACGAGCAGTACTTC. Translation: CASSFFRGQLYEQYF.

V usage is TRBV2 and J usage is TRBJ2-7; TRBD1 is a possible D gene (5 bases). CDR1 is SNHLY and CDR2 is FYNNEI in the germline V gene. This CDR3 comprises 13 residues. The germline V and J ends were trimmed by 3 bases and 3 bases, with 9 bases remaining between them. The DNA of the CDR3 is TGTGCCAGCAGTGAGGTCCAGGGCTACGAGCAGTACTTC. Translation gives CASSEVQGYEQYF.

The table lists this clone with a count of one. The chain combines TRBV5-4 with TRBJ1-1; D is unresolved. The CDR3 is made up of 12 amino acids. The V and J ends lost 3 bases and 2 bases respectively, with 5 bases between them. The germline gives CDR1 SGHNT, CDR2 YYREEE (reference sequence). The CDR3 sequence: CASSWENTEAFF. The CDR3 DNA sequence: TGTGCCAGCAGCTGGGAAAACACTGAAGCTTTCTTT.

The chain combines TRBV4-3 with TRBJ1-4, with D maybe TRBD1 (5 bases). Germline V gives CDR1 LGHNA, CDR2 YSLEER. The CDR3 length is 14 residues. Trimming shortened V by 0 bases and J by 8 bases, and 10 bases separated the two germline ends. This CDR3 reads CASSQDWGKEKLFF. The CDR3, as DNA: TGCGCCAGCAGCCAAGATTGGGGGAAGGAAAAACTGTTTTTT.

The genes are TRBV7-2 and TRBJ2-1; the match to TRBD1 covers 11 bases. Trimming removed 3 bases from V and 6 bases from J; junction bases left unmatched: 4. The CDR3 is 15 amino acids. Germline V gene lookup returns CDR1 SGHTA and CDR2 FQGNSA. CDR3 loop: CASSLDRGLFNEQFF. CDR3 DNA: TGTGCCAGCAGCTTGGACAGGGGGCTGTTCAATGAGCAGTTCTTC.

V usage is TRBV28 and J usage is TRBJ1-5, with no clear D. Between the trimmed V and J ends, which lost 5 bases and 6 bases, there was a span of 5 bases. The CDR3 runs to 11 residues. Germline-derived CDR1 and CDR2 are MDHEN and SYDVKM. The CDR3: CASSQSQPQHF. The CDR3 bases are TGTGCCAGCAGTCAGAGTCAGCCCCAGCATTTT.

J is TRBJ2-3 and V is TRBV19; D not resolved. Germline loops: CDR1 LNHDA, CDR2 SQIVND (reference sequence). This CDR3 has 14 amino acids. Between the trimmed V and J ends, which lost 4 bases and 0 bases, there was a span of 8 bases. The chain's CDR3 is CASSTQESTDTQYF. The CDR3 DNA reads TGTGCCAGTAGTACGCAGGAGAGCACAGATACGCAGTATTTT.

This clone was observed many times. The rearrangement uses TRBV30 and TRBJ2-1, with a weak D call TRBD1 (6 bases). The length of the CDR3 is 15 residues. Trimming left V 3 bases short and J 7 bases short, with 19 bases between. Looked up from germline, CDR1 is GTSNPN and CDR2 is SVGIG (reference sequence). CDR3 loop: CAWRGWGQLWNEQFF. DNA of the CDR3: TGTGCCTGGAGGGGCTGGGGGCAACTTTGGAATGAGCAGTTCTTC. The full variable domain, with the rest looked up from reference TRBV30 and TRBJ2-1, is SQTIHQWPATLVQPVGSPLSLECTVEGTSNPNLYWYRQAAGRGLQLLFYSVGIGQISSEVPQNLSASRPQDRQFILSSKKLLLSDSGFYLCAWRGWGQLWNEQFFGPGTRLTVL.

CDR3 in amino acids: CASNWPGTPDNHTF. In DNA, the CDR3 is TGTGCCAGCAACTGGCCCGGGACACCAGATAATCACACCTTC. The chain carries TRBV6-5 and TRBJ1-2; the D gene is possibly TRBD1 (6 bases). CDR3 length: 14 amino acids. The V gene's germline CDR1 is MNHEY and CDR2 SVGAGI. V gave up 7 bases and J gave up 12 bases, with 24 bases separating them.

In DNA, the CDR3 is TGTGCCAGCAGCTCAATACCCGCAGATACGCAGTATTTT. Its protein is CASSSIPADTQYF. This chain links TRBV7-9 with TRBJ2-3, with unresolved D. Trimming left V 4 bases short and J 4 bases short, with 9 bases between. From germline, CDR1 is SEHNR and CDR2 FQNEAQ (reference sequence). CDR3 length: 13 amino acids.

This clone came up once. This chain joins TRBV13 and TRBJ1-2; D possibly corresponds to TRBD1 (5 bases). The CDR3 has 16 residues. V lost 3 bases and J lost 4, with 18 bases in between. Germline assignment: CDR1 PRHDT and CDR2 FYEKMQ (reference sequence). The CDR3 spells CASSLGGTHVIYGYTF. The CDR3 DNA reads TGTGCCAGCAGCTTGGGGGGGACCCATGTAATCTATGGCTACACCTTC. Full variable domain (remainder filled in from reference TRBV13 and TRBJ1-2): AAGVIQSPRHLIKEKRETATLKCYPIPRHDTVYWYQQGPGQDPQFLISFYEKMQSDKGSIPDRFSAQQFSDYHSELNMSSLELGDSALYFCASSLGGTHVIYGYTFGSGTRLTVV.

The chain couples TRBV10-3 to TRBJ1-2, with TRBD1 identical over 7 bases. J lost 8 bases, V lost 0 bases, and 6 bases had no gene match. The CDR3 is made up of 14 amino acids. The germline V gene has CDR1 ENHRY and CDR2 SYGVKD. CDR3 sequence reads: CAISESRQGHGYTF. As DNA, the CDR3 is TGTGCCATCAGTGAGTCCCGACAGGGACACGGCTACACCTTC.